The 14 T cell receptor beta chains presented below share a single source sample, sequenced in a study of response to subunit inactivated influenza vaccine (dated 2018 in TCRdb). The library was prepared using RT-PCR. Instrument used: Illumina HiSeq 2500. Through fastp at Q25 and MiXCR, TCRdb rebuilt clones from the public reads, retaining in-frame beta chains. Under each unique CDR3 protein, matching rows form one entry showing the most common genes and DNA. The table for this sample lists a few hundred thousand distinct CDR3 sequences; about 15% of them were counted only once. The top ten hold 11% of the sample. The sample in question was PBMCs from blood, obtained 11 to 12 days after vaccination. These receptors were obtained from a man in his forties or fifties who received an inactivated influenza vaccine. Donor details come from another sample of the same person, matched by shared clones.

This clonotype was observed a handful of times. J is TRBJ2-5 and V is TRBV20-1; D might be TRBD2 (7 bases). The CDR3 extends over 14 amino acids. The V gene lost 2 bases and the J gene lost 7 bases, with 17 bases spanning the gap. Germline values: CDR1 DFQATT, CDR2 SNEGSKA (reference sequence). The CDR3, as DNA: TGCAGTGCTAGACCCTTAGGGGGGGACCGGACCCAGTACTTC. Protein sequence: CSARPLGGDRTQYF.

This clonotype was counted between two and nine times. The chain combines TRBV9 with TRBJ2-1, with D possibly TRBD1 on 5 matching bases. The length of the CDR3 is 11 residues. Germline V gives CDR1 SGDLS, CDR2 YYNGEE. The V end was cut by 2 bases, the J end by 14 bases, with 11 bases between. This CDR3 reads CASSVAGYEFF. CDR3 nucleotide sequence: TGTGCCAGCAGCGTGGCAGGGTATGAGTTCTTC.

This clonotype has more than one count but fewer than ten. V and J are TRBV6-4 and TRBJ2-1; D perhaps matches TRBD2 (6 bases). Per the germline V gene, CDR1 is MRHNA and CDR2 is SNTAGT. V lost 3 bases, J lost 4 bases, and 7 bases lay in between. The CDR3 is 13 residues long. The CDR3 loop is CASSEGRYNEQFF. The CDR3 DNA sequence: TGTGCCAGCAGTGAGGGGAGGTACAATGAGCAGTTCTTC.

The chain's CDR3 is CAWGGGQGMFNQPQHF. The CDR3 coding sequence is TGTGCCTGGGGCGGTGGGCAGGGGATGTTTAATCAGCCCCAGCATTTT. This rearrangement joins TRBV30 to TRBJ1-5, with D perhaps matching TRBD1 (6 bases). The CDR3 length is 16 residues. Trimming cost V 5 bases and J 4 bases, with 21 bases left between them. Germline loops: CDR1 GTSNPN, CDR2 SVGIG (reference sequence).

This clonotype has a handful of counts. This chain uses TRBV6-1 with TRBJ1-6; D ambiguous. V lost 3 bases, J lost 6 bases, and 6 bases lay in between. Germline assignment: CDR1 MNHNS and CDR2 SASEGT. CDR3 length: 13 amino acids. The CDR3 is CASSEGFNSPLHF. As DNA, the CDR3 is TGTGCCAGCAGTGAGGGTTTTAATTCACCCCTCCACTTT.

The chain has TRBV4-1 and TRBJ1-4, with D tentatively TRBD1 (5 bases). Trimming pared 7 bases from V and 9 bases from J, leaving 18 bases between. The CDR3 consists of 14 residues. Germline assignment: CDR1 MGHRA and CDR2 YSYEKL. CDR3 residues: CASTPGGKVKKLFF. The CDR3 DNA reads as TGCGCCAGCACCCCTGGGGGGAAGGTGAAAAAACTGTTTTTT.

This clonotype was observed a handful of times. The chain carries TRBV11-2 and TRBJ2-5; tentatively, D is TRBD1 (6 bases). CDR1 SGHAT and CDR2 FQNNGV come from the germline V gene. The CDR3 covers 13 residues. The germline V and J ends were trimmed by 4 bases and 5 bases, with 11 bases remaining between them. The CDR3 spells CASSWGTMETQYF. The DNA of the CDR3 is TGTGCCAGCAGCTGGGGGACAATGGAGACCCAGTACTTC.

This clonotype turned up a few times. J is TRBJ1-4 and V is TRBV6-1, with 9 positions matching TRBD1. Germline trimming cut 6 bases from V and 3 bases from J; bases unmatched to any gene: 5. CDR3 length: 15 amino acids. Germline values: CDR1 MNHNS, CDR2 SASEGT. This chain's CDR3 is CASRSGTGSNEKLFF. DNA of the CDR3: TGTGCCAGCAGGTCCGGGACAGGGTCTAATGAAAAACTGTTTTTT.

This rearrangement joins TRBV12-3 or TRBV12-4 to TRBJ1-5; 7 nucleotides align to TRBD1. V dropped 5 bases and J dropped 4; count of bases not matched to a gene: 5. The CDR3 is 14 residues long. CDR3 residues: CASSPDRVNQPQHF. The CDR3 DNA follows: TGTGCCAGCAGTCCAGACAGGGTAAATCAGCCCCAGCATTTT.

This clonotype was observed a handful of times. Possible read error: a much larger clone is one base away. This chain connects TRBV12-3 or TRBV12-4 to TRBJ2-7, with D uncertain. The CDR3 runs to 13 residues. V dropped 0 bases and J dropped 2 bases, with 5 bases sitting between them. The CDR3 DNA sequence: TGTGCCAGCAGTTTAGCGTGGACCTACGAGCAGTACTTC. Its protein product is CASSLAWTYEQYF.

This clonotype turned up a few times. The V gene is TRBV7-6, the J gene TRBJ2-3; 7 positions match TRBD2. The V and J ends lost 5 bases and 6 bases, in that order; junction bases with no gene match: 17. This CDR3 is built from 17 residues. CDR1 SGHVS and CDR2 FNYEAQ come from the germline V gene. Written as DNA, the CDR3 is TGTGCCAGCAGCGGTACGGCCAGCGGGACGGTCCTGGATACGCAGTATTTT. Translating it yields CASSGTASGTVLDTQYF.

This chain uses TRBV20-1 with TRBJ2-1; the match to TRBD1 covers 7 bases. Per germline, CDR1 DFQATT and CDR2 SNEGSKA (reference sequence). The CDR3 totals 14 residues. V lost 4 bases, J lost 1 base, and 4 bases stayed unmatched. The CDR3 DNA follows: TGCAGTGCTAAAAGACAGGGATCCTACAATGAGCAGTTCTTC. Protein sequence: CSAKRQGSYNEQFF.

Only a few counts were recorded for this clonotype. The rearrangement uses TRBV28 and TRBJ2-2; D is ambiguous. This CDR3 spans 13 amino acids. V was pared by 7 bases and J by 5 bases, with 11 bases between. Germline V gene data show CDR1 as MDHEN and CDR2 as SYDVKM. The DNA for the CDR3 is TGTGCCAGCACTTCACTGGGGACCGGGGAGCTGTTTTTT. It encodes CASTSLGTGELFF.

This clonotype was detected many times. At one boundary the junction diverges from the germline segment, which might be a read error. This sequence joins TRBV5-1 and TRBJ2-7; D unresolved. CDR3 size: 11 residues. The germline gives CDR1 SGHRS, CDR2 YFSETQ. The CDR3 coding sequence is TGTGCCAGCAGCTTAGAGTACGAGCAGTACTTC. Translation: CASSLEYEQYF. Drawing the rest from reference TRBV5-1 and TRBJ2-7, the complete variable domain is KAGVTQTPRYLIKTRGQQVTLSCSPISGHRSVSWYQQTPGQGLQFLFEYFSETQRNKGNFPGRFSGRQFSNSRSEMNVSTLELGDSALYLCASSLEYEQYFGPGTRLTVT.